This T cell receptor (beta chain) was documented in a study of low-dose radiotherapy and immunotherapy resistance in tumors. Gene-specific TRAV and TRBV primers were used for first-strand cDNA, covering alpha and beta chains. Amplification of TCRs used a constant-region primer and V-primer adapter for approximately 19 PCR cycles. TCRdb re-called the reads with MiXCR, one entry per CDR3 protein. Of under 90,000 distinct CDR3 sequences in the sample, over 15% were seen once. The germline V and J ends were trimmed by 5 bases and 8 bases, with 18 bases remaining between them. CDR3 size: 14 residues. Per the germline V gene, CDR1 is MNHEY and CDR2 is SVGEGT. This clonotype came up many times. Time point specified: before trial treatment.

The chain is built from TRBV6-2 or TRBV6-3 and TRBJ1-2; unclear D gene. The TCR comes from a male donor with prostate cancer. This specimen was PBMCs, taken before treatment. CDR3 loop: CASSHQSSTGGYTF. CDR3 bases: TGTGCCAGCAGTCACCAGTCGAGCACCGGGGGCTACACCTTC.